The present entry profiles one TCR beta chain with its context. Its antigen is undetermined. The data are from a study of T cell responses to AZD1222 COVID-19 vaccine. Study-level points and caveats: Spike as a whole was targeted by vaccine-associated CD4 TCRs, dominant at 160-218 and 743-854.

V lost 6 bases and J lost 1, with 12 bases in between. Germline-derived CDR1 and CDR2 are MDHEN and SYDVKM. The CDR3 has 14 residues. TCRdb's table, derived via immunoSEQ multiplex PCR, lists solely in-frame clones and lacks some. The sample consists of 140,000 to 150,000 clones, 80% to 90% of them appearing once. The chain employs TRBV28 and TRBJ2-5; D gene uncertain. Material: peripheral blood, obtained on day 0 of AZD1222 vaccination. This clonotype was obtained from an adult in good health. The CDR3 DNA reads TGTGCCAGCAGCCCCTTAGGTCCCCAAGAGACCCAGTACTTC. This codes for CASSPLGPQETQYF. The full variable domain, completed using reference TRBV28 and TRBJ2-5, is DVKVTQSSRYLVKRTGEKVFLECVQDMDHENMFWYRQDPGLGLRLIYFSYDVKMKEKGDIPEGYSVSREKKERFSLILESASTNQTSMYLCASSPLGPQETQYFGPGTRLLVL.